Listed here are 2 T cell receptor beta chains from one sample, sequenced in a study of blood T cell repertoires in COVID-19. The protocol was immunoSEQ multiplex PCR, while the TCRdb copy is restricted to in-frame clones and leaves out a portion. The table lists about 250,000 clones, under 90% of them singletons. Sample: PBMCs or T cells enriched from blood (not recorded which). The receptors were sampled from a woman in her twenties or thirties with acute COVID-19.

The chain couples TRBV13 to TRBJ1-2; no reliable D call. The CDR3 has 14 amino acids. Germline V gene data show CDR1 as PRHDT and CDR2 as FYEKMQ (reference sequence). V was trimmed by 1 base and J by 8 bases, leaving 14 bases between them. In DNA, the CDR3 is TGTGCCAGCAGCTTAGTGACAAGATTGAGCGGCTACACCTTC. Translation gives CASSLVTRLSGYTF.

This clone was recorded once. The rearrangement uses TRBV11-2 and TRBJ2-1; 10 bases line up with TRBD1. Trimming removed 5 bases from V and 2 bases from J; junction bases left unmatched: 6. From germline, CDR1 is SGHAT and CDR2 FQNNGV. The CDR3 spans 16 residues. The CDR3 nucleotides read TGTGCCAGCAGCATCCCGGGACAGGGGCCCTACAATGAGCAGTTCTTC. Amino acid sequence: CASSIPGQGPYNEQFF.